Described below is a single T cell receptor beta chain sequence and its context. The sample is drawn from a study of blood T cell repertoires in COVID-19. Study information: Whether acute or convalescent, the COVID-19 samples came from the United States, Italy and Spain.

A Seattle source enrolled patients during active infection and followed them longitudinally. Trimming stripped 2 bases from V and 3 bases from J, with 10 bases between. The CDR3 length is 14 residues. Germline V gene data show CDR1 as ENHRY and CDR2 as SYGVKD. Original processing methods: Amplification of reference gene primers was used by the study to estimate nucleated cell counts. TCRdb's table, derived via immunoSEQ multiplex PCR, lists solely in-frame clones and lacks some. V and J calls and clone size are copied from that table; D and trimming were computed from the DNA. Of 250,000 to 300,000 clones detected, about nine tenths appear once; the ten largest clones hold about 11%.

The sequencing sample was made of peripheral blood. V and J are TRBV10-3 and TRBJ1-1, with D maybe TRBD1 (6 bases). The source is a woman younger than 45 with COVID-19, enrolled during active disease. The CDR3, as DNA: TGTGCCATCAGTGAGGTAAAGGGGGACACTGAAGCTTTCTTT. Encoded protein: CAISEVKGDTEAFF.